This TCR beta chain was recorded in a study of glioma-infiltrating T cells after dendritic cell vaccination. Study-level background: Patients had newly diagnosed or recurrent glioblastoma and received dendritic cell vaccines.

Trimming left V 3 bases short and J 0 bases short, with 6 bases between. The CDR3 sequence is 13 residues long. CDR1 is LNHDA, CDR2 SQIVND, per germline (reference sequence). Some clones are missing from TCRdb's copy, which holds only in-frame ones; the method was immunoSEQ multiplex PCR. The sample records under 100,000 clones, around three quarters being singletons. This TCR came from a human donor with glioblastoma. Sequences were derived from blood, sampled before dendritic cell vaccination. The J gene is TRBJ2-7, the V gene TRBV19, with D possibly TRBD1 on 5 matching bases. DNA for the CDR3: TGTGCCAGTAGTATGCAGGGCTCCTACGAGCAGTACTTC. Its protein is CASSMQGSYEQYF.